This T cell receptor (beta chain) was sequenced for a study of human T cells and chemical hapten exposure. Time point indicated: patch test 1, 2 weeks after DPC sensitization. As for treatment: therapeutic diphenylcyclopropenone sensitization with weekly scalp DPC. TCRdb used MiXCR to reprocess the RACE reads, holding one entry per CDR3 protein. The table shows tens of thousands of distinct CDR3 sequences, with about 9.3% occurring only once. The source material was whole blood, sampled in connection with sensitization to the hapten diphenylcyclopropenone (DPC). This receptor was taken from a woman aged 40 to 50 with alopecia areata. Some clones in this sample may be carry-over from other donors' samples.

The chain's CDR3 is CASSPRLKPYEQYF. The CDR3 region has the DNA TGTGCCAGCAGCCCGAGGCTTAAACCTTACGAGCAGTACTTC. The chain links TRBV5-4 to TRBJ2-7, with D unclear. Trimming pared 4 bases from V and 4 bases from J, leaving 15 bases between. Germline assignment: CDR1 SGHNT and CDR2 YYREEE (reference sequence). The CDR3 has 14 amino acids.